The rows below give T cell receptor beta chains drawn from one sample of a study of Graves' ophthalmopathy and Graves' hyperthyroidism. TCRdb independently ran MiXCR on the multiplex PCR reads; one entry per CDR3 protein. The sample lists about 210,000 distinct CDR3 sequences; roughly 27% were seen once. The sequencing sample was made of peripheral blood. These receptors were taken from a man over 45 with Graves' ophthalmopathy. Each CDR3 is given with its conserved first and last residue. The D gene is left open where the match is weak. The size entry is marked missing in some rows and otherwise reads once, few, many or a size class.

V: TRBV12-3/TRBV12-4; size: -; D: -; J: TRBJ1-2; DNA: TGTGCCAGCAGTTTAGCCCGGGGGAAGAATGGCTACACCTTC; CDR3: CASSLARGKNGYTF
V: TRBV20-1; size: many; D: TRBD1; J: TRBJ2-7; DNA: TGCAGTGCTGGGACAGCGCTCACCTACGAGCAGTACTTC; CDR3: CSAGTALTYEQYF
V: TRBV29-1; size: -; D: -; J: TRBJ2-5; DNA: TGCAGCGTTGCACAGGGCGGCGAGACCCAGTACTTC; CDR3: CSVAQGGETQYF
V: TRBV7-9; size: many; D: -; J: TRBJ1-5; DNA: TGTGCCAGCAGCTTCCCAGGAGACAATCAGCCCCAGCATTTT; CDR3: CASSFPGDNQPQHF
V: TRBV6-1; size: -; D: -; J: TRBJ2-3; DNA: TGTGCCAGCATGGCCGGGGGCACAGATACGCAGTATTTT; CDR3: CASMAGGTDTQYF
V: TRBV6-1; size: -; D: TRBD1; J: TRBJ2-7; DNA: TGTGCCAGCGCGGGACAGGGGACCTACGAGCAGTACTTC; CDR3: CASAGQGTYEQYF
V: TRBV19; size: -; D: -; J: TRBJ2-7; DNA: TGTGCCAGTAACACCGGGCTCCAGAGCTCCTACGAGCAGTACTTC; CDR3: CASNTGLQSSYEQYF
V: TRBV6-2/TRBV6-3; size: -; D: TRBD1; J: TRBJ2-7; DNA: TGTGCCAGCAGTTACTGGATCGGACAGGGGGCCTACGAGCAGTACTTC; CDR3: CASSYWIGQGAYEQYF
V: TRBV20-1; size: many; D: -; J: TRBJ1-5; DNA: TGCAGTGCGTATAGGGGGGTTCAGGCCCTCAATCAGCCCCAGCATTTT; CDR3: CSAYRGVQALNQPQHF
V: TRBV28; size: many; D: -; J: TRBJ2-5; DNA: TGTGCCAGCAGTTCCCCTAAGGGGCGTAGGGAGACCCAGTACTTC; CDR3: CASSSPKGRRETQYF
V: TRBV28; size: many; D: -; J: TRBJ2-7; DNA: TGTGCCAGCGAGAAGGGGGAGGAGTACGAGCAGTACTTC; CDR3: CASEKGEEYEQYF
V: TRBV18; size: many; D: -; J: TRBJ2-5; DNA: TGTGCCAGCTCACCAGAGGGAGAGACCCAGTACTTC; CDR3: CASSPEGETQYF
V: TRBV7-9; size: -; D: TRBD1; J: TRBJ2-7; DNA: TGTGCCAGCAGCTTAGGGTCAGGGGGTTTGAACGAGCAGTACTTC; CDR3: CASSLGSGGLNEQYF
V: TRBV2; size: -; D: -; J: TRBJ1-3; DNA: TGTGCCAGCAGACAAGCCAGCCACACCATATATTTT; CDR3: CASRQASHTIYF
V: TRBV27; size: many; D: -; J: TRBJ2-7; DNA: TGTGCCAGCAGCCTAGGAAGGGCTTTCGAGCAGTACTTC; CDR3: CASSLGRAFEQYF
V: TRBV6-2/TRBV6-3; size: -; D: -; J: TRBJ2-2; DNA: TGTGCCGCGTGGGGGAGCACCGGGGAGCTGTTTTTT; CDR3: CAAWGSTGELFF
V: TRBV5-1; size: -; D: -; J: TRBJ2-7; DNA: TGCGCCAGCAGCTTCGGTAGCGCAGGCTACGAGCAGTACTTC; CDR3: CASSFGSAGYEQYF
V: TRBV7-2; size: many; D: -; J: TRBJ2-7; DNA: TGTGCCAGCAGCGGCGGACAGGGAGGGCTGCACGAGCAGTACTTC; CDR3: CASSGGQGGLHEQYF
V: TRBV11-1; size: many; D: TRBD2; J: TRBJ2-7; DNA: TGTGCCAGCAGCCCTAGAGTTGGACTAGCGGGAGGGAACCCCTACGAGCAGTACTTC; CDR3: CASSPRVGLAGGNPYEQYF
V: TRBV28; size: -; D: -; J: TRBJ1-2; DNA: TGTGCCAGCAGTTTATACGAGTCCAGCTATGGCTACACCTTC; CDR3: CASSLYESSYGYTF
V: TRBV28; size: many; D: -; J: TRBJ2-7; DNA: TGTGCCAGCAGCCCTACCTGGGGGGGCAGGGCAAGCTCCTACGAGCAGTACTTC; CDR3: CASSPTWGGRASSYEQYF
V: TRBV2; size: many; D: TRBD2; J: TRBJ2-2; DNA: TGTGCCAGCAGTTCTGAAGGGACTAGAGCCGGGGAGCTGTTTTTT; CDR3: CASSSEGTRAGELFF
V: TRBV19; size: many; D: -; J: TRBJ2-4; DNA: TGTGCCAGTAGTCCAGACCCCGGCAGCATAGCCAAAAACATTCAGTACTTC; CDR3: CASSPDPGSIAKNIQYF
V: TRBV12-3/TRBV12-4; size: few; D: -; J: TRBJ1-1; DNA: TGTGCCAGCAGTCTCGGGGCCACTGAAGCTTTCTTT; CDR3: CASSLGATEAFF
V: TRBV7-2; size: once; D: -; J: TRBJ1-1; DNA: TGTGCCAGCAGCTTAAGGCTAAACACTGAAGCTTTCTTT; CDR3: CASSLRLNTEAFF
V: TRBV6-1; size: -; D: -; J: TRBJ1-6; DNA: TGTGCCAGCAGGCCTCCGGTCGGCGATAATTCACCCCTCCACTTT; CDR3: CASRPPVGDNSPLHF
V: TRBV6-5; size: many; D: TRBD1; J: TRBJ1-1; DNA: TGTGCCAGCAGTTCGACAGGGGCAAAGAACACTGAAGCTTTCTTT; CDR3: CASSSTGAKNTEAFF
V: TRBV28; size: many; D: -; J: TRBJ1-2; DNA: TGTGCCAGCAGCCCGGTGGCGACAGCTAACTATGGCTACACCTTC; CDR3: CASSPVATANYGYTF
V: TRBV12-3/TRBV12-4; size: -; D: TRBD1; J: TRBJ1-2; DNA: TGTGCCAGCAGTTTAGGGGACAGGCTTTATGGCTACACCTTC; CDR3: CASSLGDRLYGYTF
V: TRBV25-1; size: many; D: TRBD1; J: TRBJ1-1; DNA: TGTGCCAGCAGGTCAACAGGGGGAACTGAAGCTTTCTTT; CDR3: CASRSTGGTEAFF
V: TRBV12-3/TRBV12-4; size: -; D: -; J: TRBJ1-5; DNA: TGTGCCAGCATGCCAACCGGGAACATACATCAGCCCCAGCATTTT; CDR3: CASMPTGNIHQPQHF
V: TRBV2; size: many; D: -; J: TRBJ2-7; DNA: TGTGCCAGCAGCGACAGACTAGGGAGCTCCTACGAGCAGTACTTC; CDR3: CASSDRLGSSYEQYF
V: TRBV7-9; size: many; D: -; J: TRBJ1-5; DNA: TGTGCCAGCAGCTTATCAGGGTTCAGCAATCAGCCCCAGCATTTT; CDR3: CASSLSGFSNQPQHF
V: TRBV7-2; size: -; D: TRBD2; J: TRBJ2-5; DNA: TGTGCCAGCAGCCCTCTAGCGGGAGGCCGTATAGAGACCCAGTACTTC; CDR3: CASSPLAGGRIETQYF
V: TRBV10-1; size: -; D: TRBD1; J: TRBJ2-4; DNA: TGCGCCAGCAGCCAAGATAGGGGGACAGGGCCTGACATTCAGTACTTC; CDR3: CASSQDRGTGPDIQYF
V: TRBV27; size: many; D: TRBD1; J: TRBJ2-5; DNA: TGTGCCAGCAGGTCTGTCGAGGGGGCGCGAGAGACCCAGTACTTC; CDR3: CASRSVEGARETQYF
V: TRBV28; size: -; D: -; J: TRBJ2-7; DNA: TGTGCCAGCAGAAATGGGGGAAACCACGAGCAGTACTTC; CDR3: CASRNGGNHEQYF
V: TRBV20-1; size: many; D: TRBD1; J: TRBJ2-5; DNA: TGCAGTGCCACGGCGGGACAGGGACAAGGGACCCAGTACTTC; CDR3: CSATAGQGQGTQYF
V: TRBV7-9; size: many; D: TRBD1; J: TRBJ1-6; DNA: TGTGCCAGCAGCTGGACAGGGGCCGGTTCACCCCTCCACTTT; CDR3: CASSWTGAGSPLHF
V: TRBV6-5; size: many; D: TRBD1; J: TRBJ2-7; DNA: TGTGCCAGCGACACCCGGGACAGGGGGTACGAGCAGTACTTC; CDR3: CASDTRDRGYEQYF
V: TRBV12-3/TRBV12-4; size: -; D: TRBD1; J: TRBJ2-2; DNA: TGTGCCAGCAGTTTATACGGGGTGACAGGGGTTCACACCGGGGAGCTGTTTTTT; CDR3: CASSLYGVTGVHTGELFF
V: TRBV19; size: many; D: TRBD1; J: TRBJ1-2; DNA: TGTGCCAGTAGTCCGGACAGGGCTGGCTACACCTTC; CDR3: CASSPDRAGYTF
V: TRBV19; size: many; D: TRBD1; J: TRBJ2-2; DNA: TGTGCCACAGAAACAGGGGGCGAGCTAAACGGGGAGCTGTTTTTT; CDR3: CATETGGELNGELFF
V: TRBV18; size: -; D: -; J: TRBJ2-2; DNA: TGTGCCAGCTCGCTAAAGCAGCGGGCGAACACCGGGGAGCTGTTTTTT; CDR3: CASSLKQRANTGELFF
V: TRBV11-2; size: -; D: TRBD1; J: TRBJ2-7; DNA: TGTGCCAGCAGTTGGGGACAGGGCGAGCAGTACTTC; CDR3: CASSWGQGEQYF
V: TRBV6-2/TRBV6-3; size: many; D: TRBD2; J: TRBJ2-4; DNA: TGTGCCAGCAGTTACTCGCGGGGGGAGGGCATTCAGTACTTC; CDR3: CASSYSRGEGIQYF
V: TRBV6-5; size: many; D: TRBD1; J: TRBJ2-7; DNA: TGTGCCAGCAGCGTGCACAGGGGCTACGAGCAGTACTTC; CDR3: CASSVHRGYEQYF
V: TRBV12-3/TRBV12-4; size: few; D: -; J: TRBJ1-2; DNA: TGTGCCAGCAGTTCAAACAGGATTAACTATGGCTACACCTTC; CDR3: CASSSNRINYGYTF
V: TRBV28; size: many; D: -; J: TRBJ1-6; DNA: TGTGCCAGCATTCAGGGGTCCCTTAATTCACCCCTCCACTTT; CDR3: CASIQGSLNSPLHF